Each of the 17 T cell receptor beta chains below was sequenced from the same sample in a study of blood T cells in healthy people across ages. Through a sample-barcoded 5' primer and a J-beta primer mix, a second PCR was run for 7 to 11 cycles. Via MiXCR, TCRdb re-called the 5' RACE reads, giving one row per CDR3 protein. The data contain about 1.5 million distinct CDR3 sequences, 42% of them seen just once; the ten biggest clones take up under 5%. Sample: blood. The receptor source for this set is a woman between 18 and 29 years old in good health.

The chain is built from TRBV27 and TRBJ2-1; D might be TRBD1 (6 bases). This CDR3 contains 15 residues. Germline V gives CDR1 MNHEY, CDR2 SMNVEV (reference sequence). Trimming took off 5 bases at V and 4 bases at J, with 15 bases between the two ends. The CDR3 DNA follows: TGTGCCAGCAGTCCCCTCAGGACAGCTTACAATGAGCAGTTCTTC. Protein product: CASSPLRTAYNEQFF.

The CDR3 nucleotides are TGTGCCAGCAGCCAAGCTGGAACCCCGCGGACTAGCTCACAGTACTTC. The encoded protein is CASSQAGTPRTSSQYF. This chain links TRBV14 with TRBJ2-5; TRBD2 agrees at 8 bases. V trimming: 1 base; J trimming: 11 bases; junction bases outside the gene matches: 15. CDR1 and CDR2 from the germline V gene are SGHDN and FVKESK. The CDR3 spans 16 residues.

This clonotype was observed a few times. The rearrangement joins TRBV20-1 to TRBJ2-1; unclear D gene. The CDR3 totals 15 residues. Between the trimmed V and J ends, which lost 0 bases and 4 bases, there was a span of 13 bases. In germline, CDR1 is DFQATT, CDR2 SNEGSKA (reference sequence). The CDR3 reads CSARDPRLKYNEQFF. CDR3 sequence (DNA): TGCAGTGCTAGAGATCCTAGACTGAAGTACAATGAGCAGTTCTTC.

This chain joins TRBV29-1 and TRBJ1-4; TRBD1 might be the D (5 bases). Germline-derived CDR1 and CDR2 are SQVTM and ANQGSEA. The CDR3 extends over 15 amino acids. Trimming pared 7 bases from V and 1 base from J, leaving 16 bases between. CDR3 sequence (DNA): TGCAGCGCCCTAGATAGAGGGGAAACTAATGAAAAACTGTTTTTT. It yields the protein CSALDRGETNEKLFF.

This clonotype appeared a single time. A much larger clone sits a single nucleotide away, making a read error possible. The chain couples TRBV12-3 or TRBV12-4 to TRBJ2-7; 10 nucleotides match TRBD1. CDR3 length: 13 amino acids. The CDR3 spells CASRLGQGDEQYF. In DNA form, the CDR3 reads TGTGCCAGCAGGTTAGGACAGGGGGATGAGCAGTACTTC.

This clonotype was observed a handful of times. The V gene is TRBV7-2, the J gene TRBJ2-1; 10 bases are a match to TRBD1. The CDR3 extends over 14 amino acids. CDR1 and CDR2 (germline): SGHTA, FQGNSA. With 3 bases clipped from V and 9 bases from J, the junction kept 5 bases outside the gene matches. The CDR3 DNA is TGTGCCAGCAGCTTCAACCGGGACAGGGGTGAGCAGTTCTTC. This translates into CASSFNRDRGEQFF.

V and J are TRBV9 and TRBJ2-1, with a weak D call TRBD2 (5 bases). Germline CDR1 and CDR2: SGDLS and YYNGEE. The CDR3 spans 14 residues. Trimming left V 8 bases short and J 3 bases short, with 15 bases between. For the CDR3, the DNA is TGTGCCAGGACGATTGAAGGACTCTACAATGAGCAGTTCTTC. This gives the protein CARTIEGLYNEQFF. Filled out from reference TRBV9 and TRBJ2-1, the complete variable domain reads DSGVTQTPKHLITATGQRVTLRCSPRSGDLSVYWYQQSLDQGLQFLIQYYNGEERAKGNILERFSAQQFPDLHSELNLSSLELGDSALYFCARTIEGLYNEQFFGPGTRLTVL.

The chain employs TRBV6-5 and TRBJ2-7; 13 nucleotides align to TRBD2. V gave up 4 bases and J gave up 3 bases; unmatched junction bases: 12. Germline loops: CDR1 MNHEY, CDR2 SVGAGI. The CDR3 totals 18 residues. CDR3 sequence (DNA): TGTGCCAGCAGTTCAACTAGGGGACTAGCGGGACCTCTCTACGAGCAGTACTTC. Amino acids: CASSSTRGLAGPLYEQYF.

In its sample, this clonotype was seen a few times. This chain links TRBV27 with TRBJ2-5, with 8 positions matching TRBD1. Germline V gene sequence: CDR1 MNHEY, CDR2 SMNVEV (reference sequence). The CDR3 length is 16 residues. V lost 4 bases to trimming and J lost 5 bases; unmatched junction nucleotides: 12. Here the CDR3 reads CASSSRLDRVSETQYF. CDR3 in DNA: TGTGCCAGCAGTTCGCGGTTGGACAGGGTTTCGGAGACCCAGTACTTC.

This clonotype was counted a few times. The chain carries TRBV20-1 and TRBJ2-1; D possibly uses TRBD1 or TRBD2 (5 bases each). CDR1 is DFQATT, CDR2 SNEGSKA, per germline (reference sequence). The germline V and J ends were trimmed by 1 base and 1 base, with 17 bases remaining between them. The CDR3 runs to 17 residues. The CDR3 coding sequence is TGCAGTGCTAGAGCAACCTCCGGGACCGATTCCTACAATGAGCAGTTCTTC. Its protein is CSARATSGTDSYNEQFF.

This chain connects TRBV15 to TRBJ2-1, with 9 bases fitting TRBD2. The ends lost 0 bases at V and 6 bases at J; junction bases unmatched: 3. The CDR3 length is 15 residues. The germline CDR1 and CDR2 sequences are LNHNV and YYDKDF (reference sequence). The CDR3 nucleotides are TGTGCCACCAGCAGAGACGGGACTAGCCTCAATGAGCAGTTCTTC. Translated, it gives CATSRDGTSLNEQFF.

V gene TRBV4-2 combines with J gene TRBJ1-1; D remains unclear. The germline CDR1 and CDR2 sequences are LGHNA and YNFKEQ. CDR3 size: 15 residues. V was cut by 0 bases and J by 1 base, with 9 bases left in between. CDR3 sequence: CASSQDQSRNTEAFF. In nucleotides, the CDR3 is TGTGCCAGCAGCCAAGACCAATCCCGGAACACTGAAGCTTTCTTT.

This clonotype came up many times. This chain connects TRBV25-1 to TRBJ2-5, with a weak D call TRBD2 (5 bases). This CDR3 contains 16 residues. Germline V gene sequence: CDR1 MGHDK, CDR2 SYGVNS. V lost 4 bases, J lost 11 bases, and 26 bases lay in between. CDR3 nucleotide sequence: TGTGCCAGCAGTGTGGGCTACTTGGTTCCGGGAAATGAGCAGTACTTC. This gives the protein CASSVGYLVPGNEQYF.

In regard to this clonotype: A much more abundant neighbour one base away suggests this may be a read error. The V call is TRBV4-3, the J call TRBJ2-5, with D possibly matching TRBD1 (6 bases). The CDR3 extends over 14 amino acids. Germline lookup yields CDR1 LGHNA and CDR2 YSLEER. The CDR3 region has the DNA TGCACCAGCAGCCATCAACTAGGGGGAGAGACCCAGTACTTC. The encoded protein is CTSSHQLGGETQYF.

The chain joins TRBV28 to TRBJ2-3; 12 bases are shared with TRBD2. CDR1 and CDR2 (germline): MDHEN, SYDVKM. The J segment lost 2 bases and the V segment lost 0 bases, leaving 3 bases of the junction unmatched. The CDR3 covers 17 residues. CDR3 DNA sequence: TGTGCCAGCAGTTTATGGACTAGCGGGAGTACCACAGATACGCAGTATTTT. Its translation: CASSLWTSGSTTDTQYF.

The V gene is TRBV15, the J gene TRBJ2-1; 11 positions match TRBD2. The CDR3 has 15 residues. Trimming at V came to 0 bases and at J to 6 bases, leaving 1 base not matched to a gene. The germline V gene has CDR1 LNHNV and CDR2 YYDKDF (reference sequence). CDR3 in DNA: TGTGCCACCAGCAGAGATACTAGCGGGGGCAATGAGCAGTTCTTC. This translates into CATSRDTSGGNEQFF.

V usage is TRBV13 and J usage is TRBJ1-1; 8 nucleotides align to TRBD1. Germline loops: CDR1 PRHDT, CDR2 FYEKMQ (reference sequence). The CDR3 runs 14 residues. The trim removed 3 bases at V and 4 bases at J, leaving 4 bases unmatched. DNA of the CDR3: TGTGCCAGCAGCTTGGACAGGGTATCCACTGAAGCTTTCTTT. Translating it yields CASSLDRVSTEAFF.